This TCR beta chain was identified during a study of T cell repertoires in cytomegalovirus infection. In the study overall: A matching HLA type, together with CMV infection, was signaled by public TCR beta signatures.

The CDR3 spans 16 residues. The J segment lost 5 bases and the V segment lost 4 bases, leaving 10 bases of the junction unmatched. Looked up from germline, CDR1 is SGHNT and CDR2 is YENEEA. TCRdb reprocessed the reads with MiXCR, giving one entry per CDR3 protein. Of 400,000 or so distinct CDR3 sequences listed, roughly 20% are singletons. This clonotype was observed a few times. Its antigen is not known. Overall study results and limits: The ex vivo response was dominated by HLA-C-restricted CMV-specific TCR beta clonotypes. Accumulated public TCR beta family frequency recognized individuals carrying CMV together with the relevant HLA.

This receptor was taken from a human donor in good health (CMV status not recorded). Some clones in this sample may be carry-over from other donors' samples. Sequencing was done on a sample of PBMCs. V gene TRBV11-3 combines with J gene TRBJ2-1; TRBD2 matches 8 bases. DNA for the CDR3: TGTGCCAGCAGCTACGGGGGGGGCGGGGGAAACAATGAGCAGTTCTTC. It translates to CASSYGGGGGNNEQFF.